This T cell receptor (beta chain) comes out of a study of shared clonotypes between healthy human individuals. The trim removed 6 bases at V and 5 bases at J, leaving 5 bases unmatched. This CDR3 has 14 residues. Germline V gives CDR1 LNHDA, CDR2 SQIVND (reference sequence). Study-wide findings and caveats: It was the few donors that limited the genetic and exposure-history diversity represented.

TCRdb's copy holds only in-frame clones and misses some; the assay was immunoSEQ multiplex PCR. The sample gives about 2.4 million clones, 93% of which show up once; roughly 0.39% is in the top ten. To note about this clone: Its antigen is unknown.

Sequenced material: naive CD4+ T cells from PBMCs. Subset in this sample: CD45RA+ positively selected. This clonotype originated in a man younger than 30 in good health. Some clones in this sample may be carry-over from other donors' samples. This chain uses TRBV19 with TRBJ2-3; TRBD1 matches 10 bases. The CDR3 bases are TGTGCCAGTAGCCCTTGGACAGGGGGAGATACGCAGTATTTT. Translating gives CASSPWTGGDTQYF.